This record concerns one T cell receptor (beta chain) sequence. Its specificity is not known. V was pared by 7 bases and J by 7 bases, with 13 bases of the junction left unmatched. The germline CDR1 and CDR2 sequences are LNHDA and SQIVND (reference sequence). The CDR3 has 16 amino acids. TCRdb keeps only in-frame clones here, not all; method: immunoSEQ multiplex PCR. The sample carries approximately 62,000 clones, 90% to 95% recorded once. This sample is part of a study of OX40 agonist ivuxolimab in advanced cancers. Study conclusions and caveats: Relative to CD4+ cells, CD8+ T cells on average had more expanded clones.

The clonotype comes from an adult with an advanced solid tumor such as melanoma, head and neck, liver or kidney cancer. The genes are TRBV19 and TRBJ2-1, with 10 bases identical to TRBD2. Sequenced material: CD4+ or CD8+ T cells sorted from blood, taken in a trial of the OX40 agonist ivuxolimab. CDR3 region: CASTHSPGLARNEQFF. The CDR3 bases are TGTGCCAGTACCCATTCGCCGGGACTAGCGCGGAATGAGCAGTTCTTC.